These T cell receptor beta chains were read from a single sample in a study of cytomegalovirus exposure and HLA in healthy donors. Measured with immunoSEQ multiplex PCR; TCRdb has only the in-frame clones, and not every one. The sample lists over 110,000 clones, roughly three quarters occurring once. The specimen was PBMCs. These receptors were taken from a man between 18 and 29 years old in good health and CMV-seronegative. CDR3s include the opening cysteine and the closing phenylalanine or tryptophan. Each record gives: D gene, V gene, clone size, J gene, CDR3 protein, CDR3 DNA. A D gene is named only where the DNA matches it firmly. Clone size appears in some rows only: once, few, many, or a class for an expanded clone.

TRBD1	TRBV4-2	NA	TRBJ1-3	CASRATGTGVSGNTIYF	TGTGCCAGCAGGGCCACCGGGACAGGGGTTTCTGGAAACACCATATATTTT
NA	TRBV2	few	TRBJ2-7	CASIGWAASSYEQYF	TGTGCCAGCATTGGATGGGCAGCAAGCTCCTACGAGCAGTACTTC
TRBD1	TRBV5-1	NA	TRBJ1-2	CASSLFGTGATANYGYTF	TGCGCCAGCAGCTTGTTCGGGACAGGGGCCACAGCTAACTATGGCTACACCTTC
NA	TRBV6-5	NA	TRBJ2-5	CASSLGQQETQYF	TGTGCCAGCAGTCTCGGACAGCAAGAGACCCAGTACTTC
NA	TRBV11-3	NA	TRBJ2-5	CASSSPGETQYF	TGTGCCAGCAGCTCCCCGGGGGAGACCCAGTACTTC
NA	TRBV19	NA	TRBJ2-1	CASNRGGHSYNEQFF	TGTGCCAGTAATAGAGGCGGTCACTCCTACAATGAGCAGTTCTTC
TRBD1	TRBV7-9	NA	TRBJ1-4	CASSFLDRVGEKLFF	TGTGCCAGCAGCTTCCTGGACAGGGTTGGTGAAAAACTGTTTTTT
TRBD1	TRBV11-2	few	TRBJ2-1	CASSLRGDSSYNEQFF	TGTGCCAGCAGCCTACGTGGGGACAGCTCCTACAATGAGCAGTTCTTC
NA	TRBV9	NA	TRBJ1-1	CASSAESGFYGEAFF	TGTGCCAGCAGCGCTGAATCAGGATTTTATGGTGAAGCTTTCTTT
NA	TRBV5-1	once	TRBJ2-3	CASSNWGADTQYF	TGCGCCAGCAGCAACTGGGGGGCAGATACGCAGTATTTT
NA	TRBV7-2	once	TRBJ2-7	CASSLAPRQGNHEQYF	TGTGCCAGCAGCTTAGCCCCCCGGCAGGGGAACCACGAGCAGTACTTC
TRBD1	TRBV2	NA	TRBJ1-6	CAGLRDRGSPLHF	TGTGCCGGACTCCGGGACAGGGGATCACCCCTCCACTTT
TRBD1	TRBV19	NA	TRBJ1-2	CASSIGWGQGMDYGYTF	TGTGCCAGTAGTATCGGTTGGGGACAGGGAATGGACTATGGCTACACCTTC
NA	TRBV12-5	NA	TRBJ1-5	CASGLAASGGREPQHF	TGTGCTAGTGGTTTGGCTGCTTCGGGGGGCCGCGAGCCCCAGCATTTT
NA	TRBV2	NA	TRBJ1-5	CASSEDGLSNQPQHF	TGTGCCAGCAGTGAAGATGGACTTAGCAATCAGCCCCAGCATTTT
NA	TRBV6-6	few	TRBJ1-4	CASSYGKGEKLFF	TGTGCCAGCAGTTACGGGAAGGGGGAAAAACTGTTTTTT
TRBD1	TRBV5-4	NA	TRBJ2-6	CASSSGQNSGANVLTF	TGTGCCAGCAGCTCGGGACAGAACTCTGGGGCCAACGTCCTGACTTTC
NA	TRBV29-1	NA	TRBJ2-3	CSVEENGGGTDTQYF	TGCAGCGTTGAAGAGAACGGCGGCGGCACAGATACGCAGTATTTT
NA	TRBV18	NA	TRBJ2-5	CASSPSWSPGGGETQYF	TGTGCCAGCTCACCGAGTTGGAGCCCAGGAGGAGGGGAGACCCAGTACTTC
NA	TRBV9	NA	TRBJ1-6	CASSVGGDNSPLHF	TGTGCCAGCAGCGTAGGGGGGGATAATTCACCCCTCCACTTT
TRBD1	TRBV27	NA	TRBJ2-4	CASSLLGTGGNIQYF	TGTGCCAGCAGTTTATTGGGGACAGGGGGGAACATTCAGTACTTC
NA	TRBV4-3	NA	TRBJ1-2	CASTPRAGPDYGYTF	TGCGCCAGCACCCCGAGGGCAGGACCCGACTATGGCTACACCTTC
NA	TRBV19	NA	TRBJ2-2	CASSPSPFITGELFF	TGTGCCAGTAGTCCTTCCCCTTTTATCACCGGGGAGCTGTTTTTT
TRBD1	TRBV6-5	NA	TRBJ1-1	CASSSRDRGPTEAFF	TGTGCCAGCAGTTCTCGGGACAGGGGGCCTACTGAAGCTTTCTTT
TRBD1	TRBV6-5	NA	TRBJ1-1	CASSISGTGVTEAFF	TGTGCCAGCAGTATATCCGGGACAGGGGTGACTGAAGCTTTCTTT
NA	TRBV18	NA	TRBJ1-1	CASSKGALTEAFF	TGTGCCAGCTCGAAAGGGGCGTTAACTGAAGCTTTCTTT
TRBD1	TRBV14	NA	TRBJ2-1	CASSQYVGGTGSNEQFF	TGTGCCAGCAGCCAATACGTGGGCGGGACAGGGAGCAATGAGCAGTTCTTC
TRBD1	TRBV19	NA	TRBJ2-7	CASSIWGQGDYEQYF	TGTGCCAGTAGTATATGGGGACAGGGGGACTACGAGCAGTACTTC
NA	TRBV6-1	NA	TRBJ1-1	CASSESGAEAFF	TGTGCCAGCAGTGAATCAGGCGCGGAAGCTTTCTTT
TRBD1	TRBV27	NA	TRBJ1-2	CASSKGQGEAYPLYGYTF	TGTGCCAGCAGTAAAGGACAGGGTGAGGCATACCCCTTGTATGGCTACACCTTC
NA	TRBV21-1	NA	TRBJ1-5	CASSLRGCGNQPQHF	TGTGCCAGCAGCCTCAGGGGTTGCGGCAATCAGCCCCAGCATTTT
NA	TRBV15	NA	TRBJ1-1	CATSRETANTEAFF	TGTGCCACCAGCAGAGAGACAGCGAACACTGAAGCTTTCTTT
TRBD1	TRBV5-6	NA	TRBJ2-7	CASSLGQGAYEQYF	TGTGCCAGCAGCTTGGGACAGGGGGCTTACGAGCAGTACTTC
NA	TRBV19	once	TRBJ1-1	CASSPLWAGTEAFF	TGTGCCAGTAGTCCCCTCTGGGCAGGAACTGAAGCTTTCTTT
TRBD1	TRBV6-5	once	TRBJ2-5	CAVWGQALQETQYF	TGTGCCGTTTGGGGACAGGCGCTACAAGAGACCCAGTACTTC
NA	TRBV29-1	NA	TRBJ1-2	CSVELDSSTCGYTF	TGCAGCGTTGAGTTGGACAGTTCCACTTGCGGCTACACCTTC
NA	TRBV7-6	NA	TRBJ1-5	CASSLAGGINQPQHF	TGTGCCAGCAGCTTAGCAGGAGGCATTAATCAGCCCCAGCATTTT
NA	TRBV6-5	NA	TRBJ2-7	CASRTHREYGSEQYF	TGTGCCAGCAGAACCCACAGGGAGTATGGTTCCGAGCAGTACTTC
NA	TRBV4-3	NA	TRBJ1-6	CASSQTNRFYNSPLHF	TGCGCCAGCAGCCAAACTAACAGGTTCTATAATTCACCCCTCCACTTT
TRBD1	TRBV7-9	once	TRBJ1-4	CASSPGQYYEKLFF	TGTGCCAGCAGCCCGGGACAGTACTATGAAAAACTGTTTTTT
NA	TRBV7-2	few	TRBJ1-2	CASSLKQGIVDTF	TGTGCCAGCAGCTTAAAACAGGGAATCGTAGACACCTTC
NA	TRBV7-3	NA	TRBJ1-6	CASSSGHLNSPLHF	TGTGCCAGCAGCTCAGGACACCTCAATTCACCCCTCCACTTT
TRBD1	TRBV7-3	NA	TRBJ1-2	CASSLRTGGKDGYTF	TGTGCCAGCAGCCTACGAACAGGGGGGAAGGATGGCTACACCTTC
TRBD1	TRBV18	NA	TRBJ1-1	CASSLGTGNTEAFF	TGTGCCAGCTCACTTGGGACAGGGAACACTGAAGCTTTCTTT